These 25 T cell receptor beta chains came from one sample sequenced in a study of blood T cell repertoires in COVID-19. The table came from immunoSEQ multiplex PCR; TCRdb's copy has only in-frame clones and leaves some out. Of tens of thousands of clones listed, around 83% are singletons. Sequences were obtained from peripheral blood. The receptor set was obtained from a man aged 50 to 59 with acute or convalescent COVID-19.

This rearrangement joins TRBV24-1 to TRBJ2-1; maybe TRBD1 (6 bases). V was clipped by 9 bases and J by 1 base, with 6 bases between them. Germline CDR1 reads KGHDR; CDR2 reads SFDVKD. The CDR3 loop spans 12 amino acids. CDR3 loop: CATGTSYNEQFF. The CDR3, as DNA: TGTGCCACCGGGACATCCTACAATGAGCAGTTCTTC.

For the CDR3, the DNA is TGTGCCACCAGTGACTACAACACCGGGGAGCTGTTTTTT. This sequence encodes CATSDYNTGELFF. The chain uses TRBV24-1 and TRBJ2-2; D is ambiguous. Germline-derived CDR1 and CDR2 are KGHDR and SFDVKD. The CDR3 runs 13 residues. V lost 4 bases to trimming and J lost 2 bases, with 4 bases between them.

The chain carries TRBV25-1 and TRBJ1-2, with TRBD1 matching over 8 bases. V lost 0 bases to trimming and J lost 2 bases; unmatched junction nucleotides: 8. From germline, CDR1 is MGHDK and CDR2 SYGVNS. This CDR3 comprises 17 residues. CDR3 coding DNA: TGTGCCAGCAGTGAATATCGGGCCGGACAGGGAAACTATGGCTACACCTTC. This translates into CASSEYRAGQGNYGYTF.

The rearrangement uses TRBV27 and TRBJ1-4; D is possibly TRBD1 (5 bases). The CDR3 is 14 residues long. Germline lookup yields CDR1 MNHEY and CDR2 SMNVEV (reference sequence). Trimming pared 4 bases from V and 8 bases from J, leaving 14 bases between. This chain's CDR3 is CASSSGGWGEKLFF. CDR3 sequence (DNA): TGTGCCAGCAGTTCGGGGGGATGGGGCGAAAAACTGTTTTTT.

This clone was recorded only once. J is TRBJ1-5 and V is TRBV10-2; D is ambiguous. Germline-derived CDR1 and CDR2 are WSHSY and SAAADI. The CDR3 contains 12 residues. Trimming left V 8 bases short and J 0 bases short, with 5 bases between. This CDR3 reads CASRDSNQPQHF. CDR3 DNA: TGCGCCAGCCGGGATAGCAATCAGCCCCAGCATTTT.

The chain carries TRBV5-1 and TRBJ2-7, with 8 nucleotides matching TRBD2. V lost 4 bases and J lost 0; bases outside the gene matches: 9. There are 16 residues in the CDR3. CDR1 and CDR2 (germline): SGHRS, YFSETQ. The CDR3 DNA is TGCGCCAGCAGCCCCGGTGTAGCGGGAACCTCCTACGAGCAGTACTTC. Protein sequence: CASSPGVAGTSYEQYF.

The J gene is TRBJ2-3, the V gene TRBV5-5, with TRBD2 matching 10 bases. CDR1 SGHKS and CDR2 YYEKEE come from the germline V gene (reference sequence). The CDR3 runs 15 residues. After removal of 2 bases from V and 5 bases from J, the junction contained 5 bases not matched to a gene. CDR3 region: CASSFGAGGQDTQYF. CDR3 bases: TGTGCCAGCAGCTTCGGAGCGGGGGGGCAAGATACGCAGTATTTT.

The rearrangement joins TRBV19 to TRBJ1-5, with D unclear. The CDR3 covers 12 residues. Germline loops: CDR1 LNHDA, CDR2 SQIVND (reference sequence). V gave up 5 bases and J gave up 2 bases, with 4 bases separating them. CDR3 nucleotides: TGTGCCAGTAGTCCGGGCAATCAGCCCCAGCATTTT. The encoded protein is CASSPGNQPQHF.

The rearrangement joins TRBV28 to TRBJ2-1; 14 bases line up with TRBD2. The CDR3 runs 16 residues. V trimming: 7 bases; J trimming: 9 bases; junction bases outside the gene matches: 11. The germline CDR1 and CDR2 sequences are MDHEN and SYDVKM. This chain's CDR3 is CASTGRGTSGSSEQFF. The CDR3 DNA reads as TGTGCCAGCACTGGTAGGGGGACTAGCGGGAGTAGTGAGCAGTTCTTC.

This clone was seen a single time. The chain has TRBV2 and TRBJ2-7, with D possibly matching TRBD1 (6 bases). The germline V and J ends were trimmed by 8 bases and 7 bases, with 9 bases remaining between them. CDR1 is SNHLY, CDR2 FYNNEI, per germline. The CDR3 consists of 10 residues. The CDR3 nucleotides are TGTGCCAGCGGGGGACATGAGCAGTACTTC. Its protein product is CASGGHEQYF.

The V and J genes are TRBV7-9 and TRBJ1-5; D gene uncertain. CDR3 length equals 12 residues. The V and J ends lost 5 bases and 6 bases respectively, with 8 bases between them. CDR1 is SEHNR and CDR2 is FQNEAQ in the germline V gene (reference sequence). The CDR3 DNA is TGTGCCAGCAGCGTAGGTAGTCAGCCCCAGCATTTT. The encoded protein is CASSVGSQPQHF.

The V and J genes are TRBV19 and TRBJ2-5; D may be TRBD1 (5 bases). V lost 5 bases, J lost 3 bases, and 13 bases lay in between. This CDR3 has 14 amino acids. Germline CDR1 and CDR2: LNHDA and SQIVND (reference sequence). The CDR3 loop is CASSLNDRKETQYF. CDR3 sequence (DNA): TGTGCCAGTAGTTTAAATGACAGAAAAGAGACCCAGTACTTC.

The genes are TRBV15 and TRBJ2-2; the match to TRBD2 covers 7 bases. Unmatched junction bases numbered 13, after V lost 7 bases and J lost 5 bases. CDR3 size: 16 residues. Per the germline V gene, CDR1 is LNHNV and CDR2 is YYDKDF (reference sequence). CDR3 in DNA: TGTGCCACCATGGACTCTAAACTAGCGCAAACCGGGGAGCTGTTTTTT. Translating it yields CATMDSKLAQTGELFF.

V is TRBV5-1 and J is TRBJ1-2; TRBD1 matches at 7 bases. Trimming removed 0 bases from V and 8 bases from J; junction bases left unmatched: 4. The CDR3 is 13 amino acids. Germline V gene sequence: CDR1 SGHRS, CDR2 YFSETQ. This CDR3 is CASSLGQGDGYTF. The CDR3 DNA is TGCGCCAGCAGCTTGGGACAGGGTGACGGCTACACCTTC.

This clone was detected a few times. The V call is TRBV18, the J call TRBJ2-2, with D tentatively TRBD1 (6 bases). V was shortened by 3 bases and J by 1 base, with 12 bases between the two germline ends. The V gene's germline CDR1 is KGHSH and CDR2 LQKENI. The CDR3 length is 16 residues. The CDR3 coding sequence is TGTGCCAGCTCACCGTACAGGGCGGGGAACACCGGGGAGCTGTTTTTT. Translation gives CASSPYRAGNTGELFF.

The V gene is TRBV30, the J gene TRBJ2-3, with a possible D match to TRBD1 (5 bases). The CDR3 is made up of 13 amino acids. The V and J ends lost 1 base and 1 base respectively, with 6 bases between them. The germline CDR1 and CDR2 sequences are GTSNPN and SVGIG (reference sequence). CDR3 DNA: TGTGCCTGGAGTGAAGGGGGCACAGATACGCAGTATTTT. Translation gives CAWSEGGTDTQYF.

V usage is TRBV19 and J usage is TRBJ1-5; 9 bases match TRBD1. Trimming took 5 bases from V and 7 from J; bases not matched to a gene: 12. Germline CDR1 and CDR2: LNHDA and SQIVND (reference sequence). The CDR3 has 16 residues. The CDR3 here is CASSGTGTGMGQPQHF. The CDR3 nucleotides read TGTGCCAGTAGTGGCACCGGGACAGGGATGGGGCAGCCCCAGCATTTT.

V and J are TRBV4-1 and TRBJ1-2; D possibly corresponds to TRBD1 (5 bases). V lost 0 bases to trimming and J lost 8 bases, with 10 bases between them. There are 13 residues in the CDR3. The germline V gene has CDR1 MGHRA and CDR2 YSYEKL. DNA for the CDR3: TGCGCCAGCAGCCAAGAAAACAGGCTGGGCTACACCTTC. Translating it yields CASSQENRLGYTF.

The table lists this clone with a few counts. CDR3 sequence reads: CASRGAEEGYTF. In DNA, the CDR3 is TGTGCCAGCAGGGGGGCGGAGGAGGGCTACACCTTC. The gene calls are TRBV6-5 and TRBJ1-2; a possible D gene is TRBD1 (6 bases). CDR1 and CDR2 from the germline V gene are MNHEY and SVGAGI. The CDR3 sequence is 12 residues long. Trimming stripped 6 bases from V and 8 bases from J, with 13 bases between.

This clone was picked up a small number of times. The chain carries TRBV4-1 and TRBJ1-2; D uncertain. The germline gives CDR1 MGHRA, CDR2 YSYEKL. V dropped 1 base and J dropped 5 bases, with 5 bases sitting between them. The CDR3 totals 12 residues. CDR3 bases: TGCGCCAGCAGCCAAGGTTTATATGGCTACACCTTC. Residues: CASSQGLYGYTF.

The V and J genes are TRBV19 and TRBJ2-7, with a weak D call TRBD1 (6 bases). Trimming took 1 base from V and 7 from J, leaving 14 bases between them. CDR3 length equals 14 residues. In germline, CDR1 is LNHDA, CDR2 SQIVND (reference sequence). This CDR3 is CASSIVAGDGEQYF. CDR3 DNA: TGTGCCAGTAGTATAGTGGCAGGGGACGGTGAGCAGTACTTC.

Details on this clone: At one boundary the junction diverges from the germline segment, which might be a read error. The chain recombines TRBV24-1 with TRBJ1-2; no firm D call. Germline-derived CDR1 and CDR2 are KGHDR and SFDVKD. CDR3 size: 12 residues. This chain's CDR3 is CATSDSTDTIGF. The CDR3 region has the DNA TGTGCCACCAGTGATTCCACCGACACGATTGGATTC.

The gene calls are TRBV4-2 and TRBJ2-2; 8 bases line up with TRBD2. CDR3 size: 16 residues. The germline V gene encodes CDR1 LGHNA and CDR2 YNFKEQ. With V trimmed by 4 bases and J by 0 bases, 4 bases remained unmatched. The CDR3 nucleotides are TGTGCCAGCAGCCGCGGGGGGAACGCGAACACCGGGGAGCTGTTTTTT. This codes for CASSRGGNANTGELFF.

V is TRBV4-1 and J is TRBJ2-7; D is unresolved. The CDR3 loop spans 13 amino acids. Germline CDR1 and CDR2: MGHRA and YSYEKL. V lost 1 base to trimming and J lost 2 bases, with 6 bases between them. For the CDR3, the DNA is TGCGCCAGCAGCCAAGCCCAGGCCTACGAGCAGTACTTC. It specifies CASSQAQAYEQYF.

This clone has only one observation. The chain uses TRBV24-1 and TRBJ2-5; 7 positions match TRBD1. The germline V gene has CDR1 KGHDR and CDR2 SFDVKD. The length of the CDR3 is 15 residues. J was trimmed by 1 base and V by 6 bases; bases with no gene match: 7. This CDR3 reads CATSRQGVSQETQYF. The CDR3 DNA follows: TGTGCCACCAGTAGACAGGGAGTTTCCCAAGAGACCCAGTACTTC.